The present T cell receptor (beta chain) was sequenced within a study of CD8 T cells in ankylosing spondylitis. Broader study findings: What appeared characteristic of ankylosing spondylitis blood was a TCR beta motif of fewer than ten highly homologous variants.

Quantitative 5'-RACE with molecular barcodes was used to make the TCR beta libraries. TCRdb re-derived calls from the 5' RACE reads in MiXCR, one entry per CDR3 protein. The data hold some 250,000 distinct CDR3 sequences, with 20% to 30% observed a single time. The CDR3 is 14 residues long. Trimming removed 2 bases at V and 2 bases at J, with 10 bases between. Details on this clonotype: What it binds is not known.

The sequenced sample was blood, either unsorted or a sorted T cell fraction (not recorded which). The chain couples TRBV12-3 or TRBV12-4 to TRBJ2-7; D gene uncertain. This sequence was found in a male donor with ankylosing spondylitis or in good health (not recorded which). The CDR3 loop reads CASSLTRPPYEQYF. The CDR3 nucleotides are TGTGCCAGCAGTTTAACAAGGCCTCCCTACGAGCAGTACTTC.